This T cell receptor beta chain is from a study of control samples from healthy donors and cancer patients (dated by TCRdb to the early 2020s). At the junction V is shortened by 2 bases and J by 5 bases, with 19 bases in between. CDR1 and CDR2, looked up from the germline V gene, are SGHVS and FNYEAQ. Taken from cysteine to phenylalanine, the CDR3 has 17 residues. Of all the DNA, just the CDR3 is kept, 51 bases in frame from base 1. Receptors were amplified or captured by the immunoSEQ multiplex PCR assay. This immuneACCESS table, as held by TCRdb, lists in-frame sequences with V and J called but not all clones. Of the missing ones, under half trace to an unresolved V gene in checked studies; the others have no known cause. This sample has about 63,000 clones in its table, and 70% to 90% of those were observed once. The top ten constitute more than 9.5% of the sample. A word on this clone: Its antigen specificity is not known. No much larger clone is present one base from it, and per-base qualities are unavailable.

Specimen: PBMCs. The receptor comes from a woman in her fifties or sixties with lung cancer. This chain is built from TRBV7-6 and TRBJ1-5, with an unclear D gene assignment. The DNA reads TGTGCCAGCAGCTTACGCCGGCCGGGAGAGGGCCATCAGCCCCAGCATTTT. It encodes CASSLRRPGEGHQPQHF.